This T cell receptor beta chain was obtained from a study of OX40 agonist ivuxolimab in advanced cancers. Study details: At doses from 0.01 to 10 mg/kg, patients were given intravenous ivuxolimab every 2 weeks.

Of note for this clone: Its antigen is not identified.

Study conclusions and caveats: The expanded peripheral T cells' antigen specificity was not determined. At 0.1 to 3.0 mg/kg and by week 6, CD4+ and CD8+ T cells in the blood had expanded clonally. Averaged across samples, CD8+ T cells carried more expanded clones than CD4+ did.

Only in-frame clones appear in the TCRdb table, and some are missing; sequencing was by immunoSEQ multiplex PCR. The data hold about 89,000 clones, with nearly 90% observed a single time. The source was CD4+ or CD8+ T cells sorted from blood, collected in a trial of the OX40 agonist ivuxolimab. The source is an adult with an advanced solid tumor such as melanoma, head and neck, liver or kidney cancer.

Here the CDR3 DNA reads TGTGCCAGCAGCAAAGAAGCAGCGGGCTACACCTTC. Its translation: CASSKEAAGYTF. V and J are TRBV5-5 and TRBJ1-2; unclear D gene. Trimming left V 4 bases short and J 8 bases short, with 12 bases between. The germline V gene has CDR1 SGHKS and CDR2 YYEKEE (reference sequence). The CDR3 consists of 12 residues.